Listed below are T cell receptor beta chains from one sample, sequenced in a study of post-analysis software for immune sequencing data. From the PCR reads, TCRdb called clonotypes with MiXCR, one entry per CDR3 protein. This table holds about 770,000 distinct CDR3 sequences, under 60% found once. The sample was blood. All receptors derive from a girl under 18 with multiple sclerosis. CDR3s include the opening cysteine and the closing phenylalanine or tryptophan. D genes are given only for firm matches. Expanded clones get a size class; other rows say once, few or many, or leave the size out.

size	V	D	length	J	CDR3	DNA
-	TRBV7-8	-	18	TRBJ2-2	CASSLGWLRDIGTGELFF	TGTGCCAGCAGCTTAGGTTGGCTCCGGGACATCGGCACCGGGGAGCTGTTTTTT
-	TRBV6-2/TRBV6-3	TRBD1	14	TRBJ2-5	CASNRDSNYNEQYF	TGTGCCAGTAACCGGGACAGCAACTACAATGAGCAGTACTTC
-	TRBV14	-	15	TRBJ1-2	CASSPDHVLLSGYTF	TGTGCCAGCAGCCCCGACCATGTCCTCTTGAGTGGCTACACCTTC
-	TRBV15	-	13	TRBJ2-7	CATSRDSGYEQYF	TGCGCCACCAGCAGAGATAGCGGCTACGAGCAGTACTTC
-	TRBV6-5	TRBD1	13	TRBJ2-5	CASSSQQGETQYF	TGTGCCAGCAGTTCCCAACAGGGGGAGACCCAGTACTTC
once	TRBV29-1	TRBD1	15	TRBJ2-1	CSVEDKGTGGGEQFF	TGCAGCGTTGAAGATAAGGGGACAGGAGGGGGTGAGCAGTTCTTC
-	TRBV12-3/TRBV12-4	TRBD1	16	TRBJ2-1	CASSFLVGTVPQEQFF	TGTGCCAGCAGTTTCCTAGTGGGGACAGTCCCCCAAGAGCAGTTCTTC
-	TRBV20-1	-	14	TRBJ1-4	CSAAQTGSNEKLFF	TGCAGTGCTGCCCAGACAGGATCTAATGAAAAACTGTTTTTT
-	TRBV2	-	14	TRBJ2-1	CASRLPGSYNEQFF	TGTGCCAGCAGGTTACCGGGCTCCTACAATGAGCAGTTCTTC
-	TRBV29-1	TRBD2	14	TRBJ2-5	CSVGVWTREETQYF	TGCAGCGTTGGAGTCTGGACGCGGGAGGAGACCCAGTACTTC
few	TRBV20-1	TRBD2	16	TRBJ2-3	CSARTSSGMSTDTQYF	TGCAGTGCTAGAACCTCTAGCGGGATGAGCACAGATACGCAGTATTTT
-	TRBV12-3/TRBV12-4	-	14	TRBJ1-2	CASSPGTSNYGYTF	TGTGCCAGCAGCCCTGGGACATCTAACTATGGCTACACCTTC
-	TRBV9	TRBD1	15	TRBJ2-2	CASSTGQGVIEELFF	TGTGCCAGCAGCACGGGACAGGGCGTAATAGAGGAGCTGTTTTTT
-	TRBV18	TRBD1	14	TRBJ2-7	CASSRDRANVEQYF	TGTGCCAGCTCACGGGACAGGGCCAATGTCGAGCAGTACTTC
-	TRBV7-9	-	14	TRBJ2-3	CASSLTGGSDTQYF	TGTGCCAGCAGCTTAACCGGTGGGTCAGATACGCAGTATTTT
-	TRBV20-1	TRBD2	17	TRBJ2-1	CSARDPFLAGFDNEQFF	TGCAGTGCTAGAGACCCTTTTCTAGCGGGGTTCGACAATGAGCAGTTCTTC
-	TRBV7-3	TRBD2	15	TRBJ2-7	CASSASRGSLHEQYF	TGTGCCAGCAGCGCATCCCGCGGGAGTCTTCACGAGCAGTACTTC
once	TRBV27	-	15	TRBJ2-3	CASSQTAGSTDTQYF	TGTGCCAGCAGTCAGACAGCCGGGAGCACAGATACGCAGTATTTT
few	TRBV15	TRBD1	15	TRBJ2-7	CATSVDRGASYEQYF	TGTGCCACCAGCGTTGACAGGGGAGCTTCCTACGAGCAGTACTTC
-	TRBV6-6	-	12	TRBJ2-3	CASTIGTGGQYF	TGTGCCAGCACCATAGGGACGGGCGGGCAGTATTTT
-	TRBV7-7	TRBD2	18	TRBJ2-2	CASSLVPRSGGNTGELFF	TGTGCTAGCAGCTTAGTACCGAGAAGCGGGGGAAACACCGGGGAGCTGTTTTTT
-	TRBV20-1	TRBD1	14	TRBJ1-2	CSAPTGTADYGYTF	TGCAGTGCCCCGACAGGGACCGCCGACTATGGCTACACCTTC
many	TRBV7-2	TRBD1	15	TRBJ1-5	CASSHRDRGNQPQHF	TGTGCCAGCAGCCACCGGGACAGGGGTAATCAGCCCCAGCATTTT
-	TRBV2	-	15	TRBJ2-1	CASSGGLGSYNEQFF	TGTGCCAGCAGTGGGGGCCTAGGCTCCTACAATGAGCAGTTCTTC
-	TRBV20-1	-	15	TRBJ2-3	CSAESTGPRTDTQYF	TGCAGTGCTGAATCAACTGGACCCCGCACAGATACGCAGTATTTT
few	TRBV15	-	14	TRBJ2-5	CATSRVNNQETQYF	TGTGCCACCAGCAGAGTAAATAACCAAGAGACCCAGTACTTC
few	TRBV4-3	-	17	TRBJ2-3	CASSQAAPGGSTDTQYF	TGCGCCAGCAGCCAAGCAGCGCCCGGCGGTAGCACAGATACGCAGTATTTT
-	TRBV2	-	12	TRBJ1-2	CARTGPHYGYTF	TGTGCCAGAACCGGGCCTCACTATGGCTACACCTTC
-	TRBV18	TRBD1	18	TRBJ1-5	CASSRVGGMVSSNQPQHF	TGTGCCAGCTCACGAGTAGGGGGCATGGTTTCAAGCAATCAGCCCCAGCATTTT
few	TRBV6-2/TRBV6-3	-	14	TRBJ2-7	CASSYSAAYYEQYF	TGTGCCAGCAGTTACTCAGCGGCTTACTACGAGCAGTACTTC
-	TRBV20-1	-	12	TRBJ2-7	CSARFGPYEQYF	TGCAGTGCTAGGTTCGGCCCCTACGAGCAGTACTTC
few	TRBV29-1	-	13	TRBJ2-4	CSVELGAKNIQYF	TGCAGCGTTGAACTGGGAGCCAAAAACATTCAGTACTTC
few	TRBV6-5	TRBD1	13	TRBJ2-7	CASRGTGWVEQYF	TGTGCCAGCAGAGGGACAGGGTGGGTTGAGCAGTACTTC
few	TRBV24-1	TRBD2	16	TRBJ2-5	CATSDQRLAGSETQYF	TGTGCCACCAGTGACCAAAGACTAGCGGGAAGCGAGACCCAGTACTTC
-	TRBV5-1	TRBD1	20	TRBJ2-6	CASSSPLSGTGLFGANVLTF	TGCGCCAGCAGCTCACCGTTATCCGGGACAGGGTTGTTCGGGGCCAACGTCCTGACTTTC
-	TRBV5-1	-	15	TRBJ2-1	CASSSPGPTYNEQFF	TGCGCCAGCAGCTCTCCGGGACCAACCTACAATGAGCAGTTCTTC
few	TRBV11-2	-	15	TRBJ2-1	CASSLDFGGHNEQFF	TGTGCCAGCAGCTTAGATTTCGGCGGGCACAATGAGCAGTTCTTC
few	TRBV2	TRBD2	14	TRBJ2-7	CASTGTSGSYEQYF	TGTGCCAGCACCGGGACTAGCGGCTCCTACGAGCAGTACTTC
-	TRBV20-1	TRBD1	14	TRBJ1-1	CSALQTGAGTEAFF	TGCAGTGCCCTACAGACAGGGGCGGGCACTGAAGCTTTCTTT
-	TRBV7-8	-	13	TRBJ2-1	CASRSDTIGWQFF	TGTGCCAGCAGATCAGACACGATCGGATGGCAGTTCTTC
-	TRBV3-1	-	14	TRBJ2-5	CASSQVSLVTRKFF	TGTGCCAGCAGCCAAGTAAGCCTCGTTACTAGGAAGTTCTTC
few	TRBV29-1	-	16	TRBJ2-1	CSVEGSPESTYNEQFF	TGCAGCGTTGAGGGGTCCCCAGAGAGCACCTACAATGAGCAGTTCTTC
-	TRBV15	-	15	TRBJ2-7	CATSTTQDSTYEQYF	TGTGCCACCAGCACAACTCAGGACTCTACCTACGAGCAGTACTTC
few	TRBV6-6	-	14	TRBJ1-2	CASSPYRENYGYTF	TGTGCCAGCAGTCCCTACAGGGAGAACTATGGCTACACCTTC
-	TRBV20-1	-	14	TRBJ2-7	CSAPSRAITYEQYF	TGCAGTGCGCCATCACGTGCCATCACCTACGAGCAGTACTTC
few	TRBV7-2	TRBD1	16	TRBJ1-2	CASSSPGQGWGYGYTF	TGTGCCAGCAGCTCACCGGGACAGGGCTGGGGGTATGGCTACACCTTC
-	TRBV18	-	11	TRBJ2-4	CASSTLTVQYF	TGTGCCAGCTCAACCCTGACCGTTCAGTACTTC
once	TRBV11-1	TRBD2	17	TRBJ2-3	CASSLGGSGRITDTQYF	TGTGCCAGCAGCTTAGGCGGTAGCGGGAGGATCACAGATACGCAGTATTTT